This T cell receptor (beta chain) appears in the sequencing data of a study of blood T cell repertoires in COVID-19. The CDR3 consists of 18 residues. Germline loops: CDR1 LNHDA, CDR2 SQIVND (reference sequence). The V gene end was trimmed by 5 bases and the J gene end by 3 bases; junction bases not matched to a gene: 13. Profiled with immunoSEQ multiplex PCR; TCRdb holds only in-frame clones, not every one. The sample lists 60,000 to 90,000 clones, about 74% occurring once. The sequence was obtained from a human donor with acute or convalescent COVID-19. The donor label of this sample is uncertain. The chain has TRBV19 and TRBJ2-3; 11 bases match TRBD2. Material: peripheral blood. This CDR3 reads CASSEVAGGPSLTDTQYF. The DNA of the CDR3 is TGTGCCAGTAGTGAGGTAGCGGGAGGGCCAAGTCTGACAGATACGCAGTATTTT.